The 14 T cell receptor beta chains given below trace back to one sample, sequenced in a study of T cells in tuberculosis. TCRdb's copy holds only in-frame clones and misses some; the assay was immunoSEQ multiplex PCR. Among about 43,000 clones listed, roughly 94% were seen once. The source material was PBMCs. The origin of the receptors is a donor between 5 and 29 years old with latent tuberculosis or without tuberculosis infection. Some clones in this sample may be carry-over from other donors' samples.

The chain carries TRBV19 and TRBJ2-3; 9 bases match TRBD1. The CDR3 totals 16 residues. Unmatched junction bases numbered 10, after V lost 9 bases and J lost 0 bases. Germline CDR1 reads LNHDA; CDR2 reads SQIVND (reference sequence). CDR3 sequence (DNA): TGTGCCAGCAAGGACAGGGGCTATACTAGCACAGATACGCAGTATTTT. This gives the protein CASKDRGYTSTDTQYF.

J is TRBJ2-1 and V is TRBV9; TRBD2 matches at 7 bases. The germline gives CDR1 SGDLS, CDR2 YYNGEE. The CDR3 is 15 residues long. V lost 3 bases, J lost 3 bases, and 6 bases stayed unmatched. DNA for the CDR3: TGTGCCAGCAGCGAGCGGGACTCAATCTACAATGAGCAGTTCTTC. Translated: CASSERDSIYNEQFF. The entire variable domain, with the rest obtained from reference TRBV9 and TRBJ2-1, is as follows: DSGVTQTPKHLITATGQRVTLRCSPRSGDLSVYWYQQSLDQGLQFLIQYYNGEERAKGNILERFSAQQFPDLHSELNLSSLELGDSALYFCASSERDSIYNEQFFGPGTRLTVL.

This clone was seen once. The V and J genes are TRBV7-2 and TRBJ2-5; TRBD2 might be the D (6 bases). Germline V CDR1 and CDR2: SGHTA, FQGNSA. CDR3 length equals 15 residues. V was pared by 0 bases and J by 5 bases, with 13 bases between. The CDR3 DNA reads as TGTGCCAGCAGCTTAGCGGACCGACTAGGGGAGACCCAGTACTTC. It yields the protein CASSLADRLGETQYF.

V gene TRBV5-1 combines with J gene TRBJ2-7; 9 nucleotides match TRBD2. V shed 0 bases, J shed 0 bases, and the junction held 4 bases outside the gene matches. This CDR3 spans 16 amino acids. Germline values: CDR1 SGHRS, CDR2 YFSETQ. CDR3 protein: CASSLGLADSSYEQYF. The DNA of the CDR3 is TGCGCCAGCAGCTTGGGACTAGCGGATAGCTCCTACGAGCAGTACTTC.

The rearrangement uses TRBV7-6 and TRBJ2-2; maybe TRBD2 (5 bases). The CDR3 is made up of 15 amino acids. The ends were cut back, 2 bases at V and 1 base at J, with 8 bases in the middle. Germline V CDR1 and CDR2: SGHVS, FNYEAQ. In nucleotides, the CDR3 is TGTGCCAGCAGCTTACGAGGGAGGAACACCGGGGAGCTGTTTTTT. This gives the protein CASSLRGRNTGELFF.

This chain connects TRBV6-5 to TRBJ1-1; 9 bases are a match to TRBD1. Germline V gene sequence: CDR1 MNHEY, CDR2 SVGAGI. V trimming: 6 bases; J trimming: 7 bases; junction bases outside the gene matches: 12. This CDR3 has 15 amino acids. This CDR3 reads CASRATGGGWGEAFF. CDR3 nucleotide sequence: TGTGCCAGCAGGGCGACAGGGGGTGGTTGGGGTGAAGCTTTCTTT.

V is TRBV4-3 and J is TRBJ1-3; weak D call: TRBD1 (5 bases). This CDR3 has 17 amino acids. V was shortened by 2 bases and J by 0 bases, with 14 bases between the two germline ends. The germline V gene has CDR1 LGHNA and CDR2 YSLEER. The CDR3, as DNA: TGCGCCAGCAGCCAAACGGGACTTTCGAGCTCTGGAAACACCATATATTTT. Its protein is CASSQTGLSSSGNTIYF.

The chain recombines TRBV18 with TRBJ1-4; TRBD1 agrees at 10 bases. The CDR3 contains 14 residues. Germline CDR1 is KGHSH and CDR2 is LQKENI. V gave up 2 bases and J gave up 7 bases; unmatched junction bases: 1. The CDR3 DNA reads TGTGCCAGCTCACCAGGACAGGGGGGTGAAAAACTGTTTTTT. It encodes CASSPGQGGEKLFF. Full variable domain (remainder filled in from reference TRBV18 and TRBJ1-4): NAGVMQNPRHLVRRRGQEARLRCSPMKGHSHVYWYRQLPEEGLKFMVYLQKENIIDESGMPKERFSAEFPKEGPSILRIQQVVRGDSAAYFCASSPGQGGEKLFFGSGTQLSVL.

CDR3 bases: TGCGCCAGCAGCCATCTCTCGTCGAGACAGGGAGCCTACGAGCAGTACTTC. It is translated as CASSHLSSRQGAYEQYF. The V and J genes are TRBV4-3 and TRBJ2-7; the match to TRBD1 covers 7 bases. V shed 3 bases, J shed 2 bases, and the junction held 13 bases outside the gene matches. From germline, CDR1 is LGHNA and CDR2 YSLEER. This CDR3 has 17 residues.

This sequence joins TRBV5-1 and TRBJ2-7; D might be TRBD2 (6 bases). V was trimmed by 0 bases and J by 2 bases, leaving 18 bases between them. The germline V gene has CDR1 SGHRS and CDR2 YFSETQ. This CDR3 is 17 amino acids long. The CDR3 here is CASSLGLLGTGAYEQYF. CDR3 bases: TGCGCCAGCAGCTTGGGCCTTTTGGGGACTGGAGCCTACGAGCAGTACTTC.

The chain employs TRBV2 and TRBJ1-1, with D possibly being TRBD1 (6 bases). Germline assignment: CDR1 SNHLY and CDR2 FYNNEI. This CDR3 comprises 17 residues. V was shortened by 1 base and J by 1 base, with 16 bases between the two germline ends. CDR3 sequence: CASSEDIGGDQNTEAFF. DNA of the CDR3: TGTGCCAGCAGTGAAGATATAGGGGGGGACCAGAACACTGAAGCTTTCTTT.

This clone was observed a few times. Other DNA sequences from this sample encode an identical CDR3 as well. This chain's CDR3 is CASSLALAGTYNEQFF. The DNA for the CDR3 is TGTGCCAGCAGCTTAGCGCTAGCGGGAACCTACAATGAGCAGTTCTTC. The gene calls are TRBV7-9 and TRBJ2-1; TRBD2 aligns across 9 bases. Germline V gene data show CDR1 as SEHNR and CDR2 as FQNEAQ (reference sequence). The CDR3 is 16 amino acids. Unmatched junction bases numbered 2, after V lost 0 bases and J lost 2 bases.

The chain uses TRBV5-6 and TRBJ2-1; D not resolved. The germline V gene has CDR1 SGHDT and CDR2 YYEEEE. Trimming pared 0 bases from V and 6 bases from J, leaving 13 bases between. The CDR3 has 15 amino acids. Here the CDR3 DNA reads TGTGCCAGCAGCTTGGGGGCTCTACCAGCCAATGAGCAGTTCTTC. As protein: CASSLGALPANEQFF.

The table lists this clone with a count of one. The V gene is TRBV4-3, the J gene TRBJ1-2, with 8 bases that match TRBD1. Germline CDR1 is LGHNA and CDR2 is YSLEER. This CDR3 contains 19 residues. V gave up 0 bases and J gave up 5 bases; unmatched junction bases: 17. The CDR3 DNA sequence: TGCGCCAGCAGCCAAGAAACGACTCAAACAGCCGGGACAGGTTATGGCTACACCTTC. This codes for CASSQETTQTAGTGYGYTF.